This T cell receptor (beta chain) was profiled in a study of control samples from healthy donors and cancer patients (dated by TCRdb to the early 2020s). CDR1 is given as SEHNR and CDR2 as FQNEAQ, both from the germline V gene (reference sequence). V is pruned by 3 bases and J by 7 bases, leaving 5 bases of the junction without a gene match. The CDR3 runs 13 amino acids, cysteine and phenylalanine included. The only DNA kept is the CDR3, 39 bases in frame from the first base. The library was obtained by the immunoSEQ multiplex PCR assay. The source is immuneACCESS, and TCRdb retained only in-frame sequences with V and J called. Part of the clones is not carried over; for the studies checked, unresolved V genes explain less than half of this, and the remainder is unexplained. The sample table contains tens of thousands of clones; only one count was recorded for approximately 91% of them. Together, the top ten hold under 7.5% of the sample.

Comment on this clone: Its antigen is not yet known. Qualities for individual bases were not recorded, and no much larger clone is one base off.

The chain links TRBV7-9 with TRBJ2-5; the junction holds 7 bases that match TRBD1. This clonotype originated in a man aged 45-65 years in good health. What was sequenced was blood. The CDR3 in this case is CASSLGQSGTQYF. At the DNA level, the sequence is TGTGCCAGCAGCTTGGGACAGAGTGGGACCCAGTACTTC. Supplemented by the reference TRBV7-9 and TRBJ2-5 proteins around the CDR3, the complete variable domain is DTGVSQNPRHKITKRGQNVTFRCDPISEHNRLYWYRQTLGQGPEFLTYFQNEAQLEKSRLLSDRFSAERPKGSFSTLEIQRTEQGDSAMYLCASSLGQSGTQYFGPGTRLLVL.